Each of the 26 T cell receptor beta chains below was sequenced from the same sample in a study of blood T cell repertoires in COVID-19. Some clones are missing from TCRdb's copy, which holds only in-frame ones; the method was immunoSEQ multiplex PCR. This table has more than 85,000 clones, about 86% appearing once. The sample taken for sequencing was peripheral blood. The receptors come from a middle-aged man with COVID-19, enrolled during active disease.

The gene calls are TRBV7-2 and TRBJ2-7, with D hard to call. This CDR3 is built from 15 residues. Trimming took off 5 bases at V and 0 bases at J, with 14 bases between the two ends. The germline gives CDR1 SGHTA, CDR2 FQGNSA. The CDR3 is CASSPETGSSYEQYF. In nucleotides, the CDR3 is TGTGCCAGCAGCCCCGAGACTGGAAGCTCCTACGAGCAGTACTTC.

The V gene is TRBV24-1, the J gene TRBJ2-2; 10 bases line up with TRBD1. CDR3 length: 14 residues. The V segment lost 9 bases and the J segment 7 bases; nucleotides outside the gene matches: 7. CDR1 KGHDR and CDR2 SFDVKD come from the germline V gene. This chain's CDR3 is CATARQGANGELFF. The DNA for the CDR3 is TGTGCCACCGCGCGACAGGGGGCGAACGGGGAGCTGTTTTTT.

The rearrangement links TRBV4-1 to TRBJ1-4; D is undetermined. The CDR3 sequence is 14 residues long. Germline V CDR1 and CDR2: MGHRA, YSYEKL. Trimming stripped 4 bases from V and 8 bases from J, with 14 bases between. The CDR3 bases are TGCGCCAGCAGCCGAATTCCTAGCCAGGAAAAACTGTTTTTT. It is translated as CASSRIPSQEKLFF.

The chain recombines TRBV14 with TRBJ2-2, with D perhaps TRBD1 (6 bases). Germline CDR1 reads SGHDN; CDR2 reads FVKESK. The V gene lost 1 base and the J gene lost 7 bases, with 10 bases spanning the gap. The CDR3 consists of 14 residues. In DNA, the CDR3 is TGTGCCAGCAGCCAAGTACAGGGAATCGGGGAGCTGTTTTTT. Its protein product is CASSQVQGIGELFF.

This clone was seen a few times. V is TRBV24-1 and J is TRBJ1-1; 9 bases map to TRBD1. CDR1 KGHDR and CDR2 SFDVKD come from the germline V gene. V shed 3 bases, J shed 4 bases, and the junction held 5 bases outside the gene matches. The CDR3 is 15 amino acids. The CDR3 DNA reads as TGTGCCACCAGTGATGCCGGGACAGGGAGCACTGAAGCTTTCTTT. Its protein product is CATSDAGTGSTEAFF.

The chain combines TRBV4-3 with TRBJ1-1; 7 bases map to TRBD1. This CDR3 has 18 amino acids. V trimming: 2 bases; J trimming: 1 base; junction bases outside the gene matches: 13. Germline CDR1 LGHNA, CDR2 YSLEER. For the CDR3, the DNA is TGCGCCAGCAGCCAAAGTTCCCGGGCGGGACAGAGGAACACTGAAGCTTTCTTT. It is translated as CASSQSSRAGQRNTEAFF.

The chain links TRBV15 to TRBJ1-5; possibly TRBD1 for D (6 bases). The germline V and J ends were trimmed by 5 bases and 0 bases, with 11 bases remaining between them. The CDR3 has 15 residues. Per germline, CDR1 LNHNV and CDR2 YYDKDF (reference sequence). The CDR3 nucleotides read TGTGCCACCAGCCTCCGGACAGATAGCAATCAGCCCCAGCATTTT. Translating gives CATSLRTDSNQPQHF.

This clone was seen once. The chain links TRBV10-1 to TRBJ2-3; possible D gene TRBD1, 6 bases. The germline gives CDR1 WNHNN, CDR2 SYGVQD (reference sequence). The CDR3 totals 12 residues. Trimming removed 0 bases from V and 9 bases from J, with 7 bases in between. CDR3 protein: CASSESGGTQYF. The CDR3 nucleotides are TGCGCCAGCAGTGAGTCTGGGGGCACGCAGTATTTT.

This chain joins TRBV20-1 and TRBJ2-7; a weak D match, TRBD1 (6 bases). This CDR3 is built from 11 residues. The V and J ends lost 1 base and 10 bases respectively, with 11 bases between them. The V gene's germline CDR1 is DFQATT and CDR2 SNEGSKA (reference sequence). As DNA, the CDR3 is TGCAGTGCTAGAGTATTGACAGGCCAGTACTTC. Translating it yields CSARVLTGQYF.

The V and J genes are TRBV9 and TRBJ1-5; D is possibly TRBD1 (6 bases). Trimming cost V 2 bases and J 1 base, with 10 bases left between them. Germline values: CDR1 SGDLS, CDR2 YYNGEE. The CDR3 totals 15 residues. Here the CDR3 reads CASSVTTGSNQPQHF. CDR3 nucleotide sequence: TGTGCCAGCAGCGTGACAACAGGGAGCAATCAGCCCCAGCATTTT.

This chain uses TRBV27 with TRBJ1-4, with D unresolved. This CDR3 region has 16 residues. Germline loops: CDR1 MNHEY, CDR2 SMNVEV (reference sequence). V was clipped by 2 bases and J by 2 bases, with 12 bases between them. The CDR3 region is CASSLGRAATNEKLFF. CDR3 nucleotides: TGTGCCAGCAGTTTAGGGCGGGCTGCGACTAATGAAAAACTGTTTTTT.

The V call is TRBV5-1, the J call TRBJ1-1, with 8 bases identical to TRBD1. J was trimmed by 2 bases and V by 3 bases; bases with no gene match: 3. CDR1 SGHRS and CDR2 YFSETQ come from the germline V gene. The CDR3 extends over 14 amino acids. In DNA form, the CDR3 reads TGCGCCAGCAGCTGGGGACAGGACAACACTGAAGCTTTCTTT. Protein: CASSWGQDNTEAFF.

The chain carries TRBV15 and TRBJ2-7, with D perhaps TRBD1 (5 bases). V lost 5 bases and J 0 bases, leaving 8 bases between the germline ends. Germline CDR1 reads LNHNV; CDR2 reads YYDKDF (reference sequence). The CDR3 covers 13 residues. For the CDR3, the DNA is TGTGCCACCAGCGGAACAGGCTCCTACGAGCAGTACTTC. The encoded protein is CATSGTGSYEQYF.

V is TRBV7-8 and J is TRBJ1-2, with D possibly being TRBD1 (6 bases). The germline V and J ends were trimmed by 6 bases and 1 base, with 12 bases remaining between them. CDR1 is SGHVS, CDR2 FQNEAQ, per germline. The CDR3 is 14 amino acids. CDR3 sequence reads: CASSQSQGNYGYTF. The DNA for the CDR3 is TGTGCCAGCAGTCAATCACAGGGTAACTATGGCTACACCTTC.

The chain is built from TRBV6-6 and TRBJ1-1; no definite D call. CDR1 MNHNY and CDR2 SVGAGI come from the germline V gene (reference sequence). The CDR3 totals 13 residues. V lost 4 bases and J lost 3, with 9 bases in between. Written as DNA, the CDR3 is TGTGCCAGCAGTTTTGACGGGTACACTGAAGCTTTCTTT. This codes for CASSFDGYTEAFF.

Regarding this clone: The junction departs from the called germline gene at one end, perhaps through a read error. The chain is built from TRBV5-1 and TRBJ1-2; 8 nucleotides match TRBD1. Germline-derived CDR1 and CDR2 are SGHRS and YFSETQ. The CDR3 extends over 12 amino acids. CDR3 sequence: CASSLADRGISF. The DNA for the CDR3 is TGCGCCAGCAGCTTGGCCGACAGGGGCATAAGCTTC.

The rearrangement joins TRBV19 to TRBJ2-1, with a weak D call TRBD1 (5 bases). This CDR3 spans 15 amino acids. Trimming took off 3 bases at V and 6 bases at J, with 15 bases between the two ends. CDR1 and CDR2 (germline): LNHDA, SQIVND (reference sequence). Here the CDR3 reads CASSILGAVGNEQFF. DNA for the CDR3: TGTGCCAGTAGTATTTTAGGGGCGGTGGGCAATGAGCAGTTCTTC.

The V and J genes are TRBV19 and TRBJ2-2, with 10 nucleotides matching TRBD2. After removal of 7 bases from V and 5 bases from J, the junction contained 4 bases not matched to a gene. This CDR3 region has 14 residues. Germline CDR1 reads LNHDA; CDR2 reads SQIVND (reference sequence). The CDR3, as DNA: TGTGCCAGTAAGGAGCGGGGGGGGACCGGGGAGCTGTTTTTT. This codes for CASKERGGTGELFF.

The chain uses TRBV5-1 and TRBJ1-1; no clear D gene. This CDR3 spans 13 amino acids. V was pared by 1 base and J by 5 bases, with 9 bases between. Germline V lookup: CDR1 SGHRS, CDR2 YFSETQ. DNA of the CDR3: TGCGCCAGCAGCTTGCTTGGGAGGACTGAAGCTTTCTTT. It is translated as CASSLLGRTEAFF. The whole variable domain, remainder taken from reference TRBV5-1 and TRBJ1-1, is KAGVTQTPRYLIKTRGQQVTLSCSPISGHRSVSWYQQTPGQGLQFLFEYFSETQRNKGNFPGRFSGRQFSNSRSEMNVSTLELGDSALYLCASSLLGRTEAFFGQGTRLTVV.

This clone was recorded only once. V is TRBV5-1 and J is TRBJ2-6; D not certain. The CDR3 runs 16 residues. V dropped 0 bases and J dropped 0 bases, with 7 bases sitting between them. The germline CDR1 and CDR2 sequences are SGHRS and YFSETQ. The CDR3 spells CASSLAGTSGANVLTF. Written as DNA, the CDR3 is TGCGCCAGCAGCTTGGCAGGAACCTCTGGGGCCAACGTCCTGACTTTC.

This chain connects TRBV7-9 to TRBJ1-1; 7 bases fit TRBD1. With 5 bases clipped from V and 7 bases from J, the junction kept 4 bases outside the gene matches. Germline loops: CDR1 SEHNR, CDR2 FQNEAQ (reference sequence). The CDR3 runs to 12 residues. Here the CDR3 reads CASSTQGFEAFF. The CDR3 coding sequence is TGTGCCAGCAGCACACAGGGGTTTGAAGCTTTCTTT.

This clone came up a few times. The gene calls are TRBV10-3 and TRBJ1-4; 9 bases line up with TRBD1. Germline loops: CDR1 ENHRY, CDR2 SYGVKD. The CDR3 covers 14 residues. V gave up 6 bases and J gave up 8 bases; unmatched junction bases: 7. The CDR3 DNA reads TGTGCCATCAGCCCGGGACAGGGACGAGAAAAACTGTTTTTT. This sequence encodes CAISPGQGREKLFF.

This clone was detected only a few times. The same CDR3 is also encoded by other DNA sequences in this sample. CDR3 region: CASSFRGGYSNQPQHF. DNA of the CDR3: TGTGCCAGCAGTTTTAGGGGGGGCTATAGCAATCAGCCCCAGCATTTT. J is TRBJ1-5 and V is TRBV27; D might be TRBD1 (6 bases). V dropped 3 bases and J dropped 0 bases, with 12 bases sitting between them. CDR3 length equals 16 residues. CDR1 MNHEY and CDR2 SMNVEV come from the germline V gene (reference sequence).

The chain is built from TRBV7-2 and TRBJ2-5, with D possibly being TRBD2 (6 bases). The germline V gene encodes CDR1 SGHTA and CDR2 FQGNSA. The CDR3 consists of 14 residues. V shed 2 bases and J shed 9 bases, with 16 bases lying between them. In nucleotides, the CDR3 is TGTGCCAGCAGCTTATTGCTTGCGGGAAGTCCCCAGTACTTC. It encodes CASSLLLAGSPQYF. The full variable domain, completed using reference TRBV7-2 and TRBJ2-5, is GAGVSQSPSNKVTEKGKDVELRCDPISGHTALYWYRQSLGQGLEFLIYFQGNSAPDKSGLPSDRFSAERTGGSVSTLTIQRTQQEDSAVYLCASSLLLAGSPQYFGPGTRLLVL.

J is TRBJ1-5 and V is TRBV12-3 or TRBV12-4, with D perhaps matching TRBD1 (6 bases). Trimming pared 6 bases from V and 4 bases from J, leaving 10 bases between. There are 13 residues in the CDR3. CDR3 DNA: TGTGCCAGCAGGGATACAGGGAATCAGCCCCAGCATTTT. It specifies CASRDTGNQPQHF.

The chain recombines TRBV2 with TRBJ1-2; no firm D call. The CDR3 is made up of 15 amino acids. V was pared by 5 bases and J by 0 bases, with 13 bases between. CDR1 SNHLY and CDR2 FYNNEI come from the germline V gene. The CDR3 is CASSLEGVANYGYTF. Here the CDR3 DNA reads TGTGCCAGCAGTCTAGAGGGCGTAGCTAACTATGGCTACACCTTC.